The rows below give T cell receptor beta chains drawn from one sample of a study of blood T cell repertoires in COVID-19. Sequenced by immunoSEQ multiplex PCR; TCRdb stores in-frame clones only, minus some. The profile shows some 260,000 clones, about 85% of them singletons. Input material: PBMCs or T cells enriched from blood (not recorded which). These TCRs come from a woman aged 30 to 39 with acute COVID-19. Each CDR3 is given with its conserved first and last residue. Fields, in order: J gene, clone size, D gene, V gene, CDR3 protein, CDR3 DNA. D genes are given only for firm matches. Clone size, where shown, is once, few, many, or a class for clones that have expanded.

TRBJ2-3 | NA | NA | TRBV27 | CASNSGLPSTDTQYF | TGTGCCAGCAATTCAGGCCTACCCAGCACAGATACGCAGTATTTT
TRBJ1-3 | NA | NA | TRBV7-3 | CASTADRTPGNTIYF | TGTGCCAGCACCGCGGACAGAACGCCTGGAAACACCATATATTTT
TRBJ1-6 | NA | TRBD1 | TRBV28 | CASSFSGGGGSPLHF | TGTGCCAGCAGTTTCTCCGGAGGGGGCGGGTCACCCCTCCACTTT
TRBJ1-1 | NA | NA | TRBV29-1 | CSVELYQGNTEAFF | TGCAGCGTTGAACTGTACCAGGGAAACACTGAAGCTTTCTTT
TRBJ2-1 | NA | TRBD1 | TRBV2 | CASSVDRFNDEQFF | TGTGCCAGCAGTGTGGACAGGTTCAACGATGAGCAGTTCTTC
TRBJ1-5 | NA | NA | TRBV7-9 | CASSEGLSSNQPQHF | TGTGCCAGCAGCGAGGGTCTCTCTAGCAATCAGCCCCAGCATTTT
TRBJ2-5 | NA | TRBD1 | TRBV6-4 | CASSATGGSWETQYF | TGTGCCAGCAGTGCGACAGGGGGCAGTTGGGAGACCCAGTACTTC
TRBJ2-3 | few | NA | TRBV6-2/TRBV6-3 | CASSYEGGGRPTDTQYF | TGTGCCAGCAGTTACGAGGGGGGGGGCCGCCCCACAGATACGCAGTATTTT
TRBJ1-2 | NA | NA | TRBV29-1 | CSVGQGTYGYTF | TGCAGCGTCGGACAAGGAACCTATGGCTACACCTTC
TRBJ1-2 | NA | TRBD1 | TRBV5-1 | CASSEGQGYYGYTF | TGCGCCAGCAGCGAAGGACAGGGGTACTATGGCTACACCTTC
TRBJ1-1 | NA | NA | TRBV6-5 | CASSSPGGFEAFF | TGTGCCAGCAGTAGCCCGGGGGGGTTTGAAGCTTTCTTT
TRBJ2-5 | NA | NA | TRBV5-1 | CASSLGGRQDFIQETQYF | TGCGCCAGCAGCTTGGGTGGCCGACAGGATTTTATCCAAGAGACCCAGTACTTC
TRBJ2-1 | NA | NA | TRBV19 | CASSDYRASEQFF | TGTGCCAGTAGTGACTACAGGGCCTCTGAGCAGTTCTTC
TRBJ1-2 | NA | NA | TRBV4-1 | CASSQETGGYTF | TGCGCCAGCAGCCAAGAAACAGGCGGCTACACCTTC
TRBJ2-5 | NA | NA | TRBV2 | CASSELNRAPQKETQYF | TGTGCCAGCAGTGAACTGAACAGGGCACCCCAGAAAGAGACCCAGTACTTC